These 15 T cell receptor beta chains share one sample of origin, sequenced in a study of patients and donors after allogeneic stem cell transplantation. TCRdb itself ran the RT-PCR reads through MiXCR, one entry per CDR3 protein. The profile shows 190,000 or so distinct CDR3 sequences, 35% to 45% of them singletons. Sequences were obtained from blood, either unsorted or a sorted T cell fraction (not recorded which). The receptors were gathered from a human donor who was either an allogeneic HSCT recipient or a stem cell or donor lymphocyte infusion donor (not recorded which). It is not recorded whose cells these are; they may come from a transplant donor.

The chain recombines TRBV4-2 with TRBJ1-3, with D possibly TRBD1 on 5 matching bases. Trimming took 0 bases from V and 7 from J, leaving 13 bases between them. The CDR3 is made up of 15 amino acids. Per the germline V gene, CDR1 is LGHNA and CDR2 is YNFKEQ. The CDR3 sequence: CASSQDGGEDNTIYF. CDR3 sequence (DNA): TGTGCCAGCAGCCAAGATGGGGGGGAGGACAACACCATATATTTT.

This clonotype was picked up a small number of times. The chain uses TRBV4-2 and TRBJ2-1; 9 nucleotides match TRBD2. Looked up from germline, CDR1 is LGHNA and CDR2 is YNFKEQ. Trimming at V came to 2 bases and at J to 1 base, leaving 6 bases not matched to a gene. The CDR3 consists of 17 residues. The CDR3 nucleotides read TGTGCCAGCAGCCAATTACTAGCGGGCCCATCCTACAATGAGCAGTTCTTC. Amino acid sequence: CASSQLLAGPSYNEQFF.

In this sample, this clonotype turned up a few times. The chain recombines TRBV9 with TRBJ1-2, with D unclear. The CDR3 consists of 15 residues. Deletions cut 1 base from V and 3 bases from J, with 13 bases between. Germline-derived CDR1 and CDR2 are SGDLS and YYNGEE. The CDR3 loop is CASSVSPTTDYGYTF. CDR3 nucleotides: TGTGCCAGCAGCGTAAGCCCCACAACTGACTATGGCTACACCTTC.

The V and J genes are TRBV28 and TRBJ1-1, with D unclear. Trimming shortened V by 3 bases and J by 5 bases, and 13 bases separated the two germline ends. Germline CDR1 and CDR2: MDHEN and SYDVKM. This CDR3 comprises 14 residues. CDR3 in DNA: TGTGCCAGCAGTTTGATCCGGAGAAGGACTGAAGCTTTCTTT. It codes for CASSLIRRRTEAFF. Complete variable domain (other parts from reference TRBV28 and TRBJ1-1): DVKVTQSSRYLVKRTGEKVFLECVQDMDHENMFWYRQDPGLGLRLIYFSYDVKMKEKGDIPEGYSVSREKKERFSLILESASTNQTSMYLCASSLIRRRTEAFFGQGTRLTVV.

The CDR3 loop is CASSTLAGRRTDTQYF. Here the CDR3 DNA reads TGTGCCAGCAGTACTCTAGCGGGGAGGCGGACAGATACGCAGTATTTT. The chain carries TRBV12-3 or TRBV12-4 and TRBJ2-3, with 9 positions matching TRBD2. The CDR3 is 16 residues long. After removal of 5 bases from V and 3 bases from J, the junction contained 9 bases not matched to a gene.

In its sample, this clonotype was seen a few times. The chain couples TRBV20-1 to TRBJ2-3, with D uncertain. V lost 3 bases and J lost 5, with 12 bases in between. There are 13 residues in the CDR3. The V gene's germline CDR1 is DFQATT and CDR2 SNEGSKA (reference sequence). The CDR3 reads CSASKPRGDTQYF. DNA for the CDR3: TGCAGTGCTAGCAAGCCCCGCGGAGATACGCAGTATTTT.

Here the CDR3 reads CASSQTWGEAFF. The CDR3 DNA reads TGTGCCAGCAGTCAGACCTGGGGAGAAGCTTTCTTT. The chain carries TRBV12-3 or TRBV12-4 and TRBJ1-1, with D unclear. V lost 5 bases to trimming and J lost 8 bases, with 12 bases between them. This CDR3 has 12 amino acids.

The chain recombines TRBV5-1 with TRBJ1-3, with 7 bases identical to TRBD1. This CDR3 spans 15 amino acids. V trimming: 3 bases; J trimming: 2 bases; junction bases outside the gene matches: 5. The V gene's germline CDR1 is SGHRS and CDR2 YFSETQ. The chain's CDR3 is CASSSGQEAGNTIYF. DNA for the CDR3: TGCGCCAGCAGCTCTGGACAGGAAGCTGGAAACACCATATATTTT. Using reference TRBV5-1 and TRBJ1-3 for the parts outside the CDR3, the full variable domain is KAGVTQTPRYLIKTRGQQVTLSCSPISGHRSVSWYQQTPGQGLQFLFEYFSETQRNKGNFPGRFSGRQFSNSRSEMNVSTLELGDSALYLCASSSGQEAGNTIYFGEGSWLTVV.

The gene calls are TRBV9 and TRBJ1-6; D gene unclear. The CDR3 covers 15 residues. V was pared by 4 bases and J by 0 bases, with 8 bases between. The germline gives CDR1 SGDLS, CDR2 YYNGEE. The CDR3 is CASSPVSSYNSPLHF. Here the CDR3 DNA reads TGTGCCAGCAGCCCAGTAAGCTCCTATAATTCACCCCTCCACTTT.

The V and J genes are TRBV7-9 and TRBJ1-6; 8 positions match TRBD1. Trimming at V came to 6 bases and at J to 10 bases, leaving 8 bases not matched to a gene. The CDR3 contains 14 residues. Per the germline V gene, CDR1 is SEHNR and CDR2 is FQNEAQ (reference sequence). The CDR3 nucleotides are TGTGCCAGCAGTTTTGGACAGGGTAGCTCACCCCTCCACTTT. This translates into CASSFGQGSSPLHF.

The chain couples TRBV9 to TRBJ2-3; D might be TRBD2 (5 bases). Germline V lookup: CDR1 SGDLS, CDR2 YYNGEE. The CDR3 is 12 amino acids. V was shortened by 6 bases and J by 5 bases, with 10 bases between the two germline ends. In DNA form, the CDR3 reads TGTGCCAGCACCGGGGTGGAAGATACGCAGTATTTT. Translating it yields CASTGVEDTQYF. Supplemented by reference TRBV9 and TRBJ2-3, the full variable domain reads DSGVTQTPKHLITATGQRVTLRCSPRSGDLSVYWYQQSLDQGLQFLIQYYNGEERAKGNILERFSAQQFPDLHSELNLSSLELGDSALYFCASTGVEDTQYFGPGTRLTVL.

The rearrangement links TRBV7-6 to TRBJ1-4, with a tentative D call TRBD1 (6 bases). With 5 bases removed from V and 6 bases from J, the gap between germline ends came to 19 bases. CDR3 length equals 16 residues. CDR1 is SGHVS and CDR2 is FNYEAQ in the germline V gene. CDR3 nucleotides: TGTGCCAGCAGCCCAAATCCACAGGGTTTAGATGAAAAACTGTTTTTT. Translating gives CASSPNPQGLDEKLFF.

The chain links TRBV10-3 to TRBJ2-2, with D unclear. This CDR3 spans 13 amino acids. Germline CDR1 and CDR2: ENHRY and SYGVKD. Trimming removed 7 bases at V and 2 bases at J, with 8 bases between. The CDR3 spells CAITQPNTGELFF. The CDR3 coding sequence is TGTGCCATCACGCAGCCCAACACCGGGGAGCTGTTTTTT.

The CDR3, as DNA: TGTGCCAGCAGTTTAAACGGACCACCCCTCCACTTT. This codes for CASSLNGPPLHF. This chain joins TRBV12-3 or TRBV12-4 and TRBJ1-6, with D unresolved. Trimming stripped 2 bases from V and 11 bases from J, with 7 bases between. The CDR3 spans 12 residues.

The chain joins TRBV7-2 to TRBJ1-6, with TRBD1 matching 8 bases. The CDR3 spans 15 residues. Germline CDR1 is SGHTA and CDR2 is FQGNSA. After removal of 2 bases from V and 7 bases from J, the junction contained 4 bases not matched to a gene. CDR3 sequence: CASSLFGQGNSPLHF. DNA of the CDR3: TGTGCCAGCAGCTTATTCGGACAGGGAAATTCACCCCTCCACTTT.